A single sample is the source of the 4 T cell receptor beta chains below, sequenced in a study of T cell changes during pregnancy in multiple sclerosis (dated by TCRdb to the late 2010s). Library prep was done by the immunoSEQ multiplex PCR assay. TCRdb's version of the immuneACCESS table is confined to in-frame rearrangements and falls short of the full clone set. An unresolved V gene accounts for under half of the shortfall where checked; the remainder is of unknown origin. A total of approximately 21,000 clones appear in this sample, 85% of them only once. Clones ranked in the top ten supply about a sixth of the sample. The sample was CD8+ T cells from peripheral blood mononuclear cells, taken in the first trimester of pregnancy. These receptors came from a female donor in good health, enrolled as a control in a pregnancy study.

The chain's CDR3 is CASSLGLSETQYF. As DNA, the CDR3 is TGTGCCAGCAGCTTAGGACTGAGCGAGACCCAGTACTTC. The chain recombines TRBV7-2 with TRBJ2-5; D is ambiguous. The CDR3 has 13 residues. Trimming cost V 1 base and J 5 bases, with 8 bases left between them. Germline V lookup: CDR1 SGHTA, CDR2 FQGNSA.

This chain connects TRBV7-9 to TRBJ2-2, with 7 bases identical to TRBD1. The CDR3 is 15 residues long. V shed 2 bases, J shed 5 bases, and the junction held 5 bases outside the gene matches. Germline values: CDR1 SEHNR, CDR2 FQNEAQ (reference sequence). The CDR3 here is CASSLPGQLTGELFF. DNA of the CDR3: TGTGCCAGCAGCTTACCGGGACAGCTAACCGGGGAGCTGTTTTTT.

The chain couples TRBV7-6 to TRBJ1-1; D is uncertain. V lost 3 bases and J 0 bases, leaving 5 bases between the germline ends. Germline CDR1 is SGHVS and CDR2 is FNYEAQ. The CDR3 totals 13 residues. The CDR3 here is CASSLAMNTEAFF. The CDR3 DNA is TGTGCCAGCAGCTTGGCCATGAACACTGAAGCTTTCTTT.

This clone was counted between two and nine times. This chain uses TRBV11-3 with TRBJ1-6, with unresolved D. Trimming left V 3 bases short and J 9 bases short, with 6 bases between. This CDR3 region has 12 residues. Germline V lookup: CDR1 SGHNT, CDR2 YENEEA. This CDR3 is CASSLGGSPLHF. In DNA, the CDR3 is TGTGCCAGCAGCTTGGGAGGTTCACCCCTCCACTTT.